This T cell receptor beta chain is drawn from a study of shared clonotypes between healthy human individuals. V was cut by 0 bases and J by 5 bases, with 8 bases left in between. CDR1 and CDR2 from the germline V gene are MGHRA and YSYEKL. The CDR3 loop spans 14 amino acids. Naive CD8 cells comprised CD45RO-negative, CCR7-positively selected cells, excluding terminally differentiated effector memory CD45RA+ cells. Some clones are missing from TCRdb's copy, which holds only in-frame ones; the method was immunoSEQ multiplex PCR. The sample includes approximately 840,000 clones, 96% of them seen just once. On this clone: Its cognate antigen is unknown.

Study observations and caveats: Several donors had around 5.2% of their naive CD4 clonotypes in common.

Material: naive CD8+ T cells sorted from blood. The TCR was taken from a man aged 25-45 years in good health. The V call is TRBV4-1, the J call TRBJ2-1; no firm D call. The DNA of the CDR3 is TGCGCCAGCAGCCAAGAACCACGCCACAATGAGCAGTTCTTC. Its translation is CASSQEPRHNEQFF.